Listed below are T cell receptor beta chains from one sample, sequenced in a study of immune characterization of retroperitoneal liposarcoma. TCRdb reprocessed the PCR reads with MiXCR, giving one entry per CDR3 protein. Among about 10,000 distinct CDR3 sequences listed, about 29% were seen once. Sequences were obtained from tumor tissue. The receptors stem from a male donor with retroperitoneal liposarcoma. The conserved cysteine and the conserved F or W are not part of the CDR3 here.

cdr3_aa,v_call,j_call
ASSSSGTSYEQY,TRBV12-3/TRBV12-4,TRBJ2-7
ASSPPGQGADEQY,TRBV11-3,TRBJ2-5
ASSQDPQSSYNSPLH,TRBV4-1,TRBJ1-6
ASSSHRGYSTDTQY,TRBV7-2,TRBJ2-3
ASSPGGGVNEQF,TRBV5-4,-
ASLGALYGYT,TRBV12-3/TRBV12-4,TRBJ1-2
AISRTSTDTQY,TRBV10-3,TRBJ2-3
ASTYDRPNTEAF,TRBV12-3/TRBV12-4,TRBJ1-1
ASNGQNTGELF,TRBV6-1,TRBJ2-2
ASSEYLSETQY,TRBV6-1,-
ASSARDRGLRETQY,TRBV6-1,TRBJ2-5
ASSAGTSGTYEQF,TRBV7-8,TRBJ2-1
ASSQTSGGFSYNEQY,TRBV12-3/TRBV12-4,TRBJ2-4
ASSFHGSNTEAF,TRBV6-1,TRBJ1-1
ASSEYRANNEQF,TRBV10-1,TRBJ2-1